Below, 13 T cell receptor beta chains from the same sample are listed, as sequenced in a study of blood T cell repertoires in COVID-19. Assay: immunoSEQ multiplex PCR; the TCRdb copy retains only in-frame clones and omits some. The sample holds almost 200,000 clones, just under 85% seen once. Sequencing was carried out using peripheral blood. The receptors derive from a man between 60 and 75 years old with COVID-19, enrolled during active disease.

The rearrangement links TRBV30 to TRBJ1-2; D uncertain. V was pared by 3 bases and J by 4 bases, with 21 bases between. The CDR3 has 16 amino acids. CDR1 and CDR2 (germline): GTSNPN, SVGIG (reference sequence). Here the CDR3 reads CAWSDSSVRGVYGYTF. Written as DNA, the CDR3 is TGTGCCTGGAGCGATAGCTCGGTGCGGGGAGTCTATGGCTACACCTTC.

The DNA of the CDR3 is TGTGCCAGCAGCTTGGGGTGGGACAGTCACAATGAGCAGTTCTTC. Protein product: CASSLGWDSHNEQFF. The chain uses TRBV5-4 and TRBJ2-1; 7 bases line up with TRBD1. The CDR3 has 15 residues. CDR1 and CDR2 from the germline V gene are SGHNT and YYREEE (reference sequence). Unmatched junction bases numbered 5, after V lost 0 bases and J lost 5 bases.

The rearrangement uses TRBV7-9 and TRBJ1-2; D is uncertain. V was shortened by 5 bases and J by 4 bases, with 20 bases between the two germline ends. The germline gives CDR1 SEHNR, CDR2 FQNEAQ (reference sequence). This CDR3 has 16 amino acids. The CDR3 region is CASSPPLSGRIYGYTF. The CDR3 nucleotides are TGTGCCAGCAGCCCCCCCCTAAGTGGCAGGATCTATGGCTACACCTTC.

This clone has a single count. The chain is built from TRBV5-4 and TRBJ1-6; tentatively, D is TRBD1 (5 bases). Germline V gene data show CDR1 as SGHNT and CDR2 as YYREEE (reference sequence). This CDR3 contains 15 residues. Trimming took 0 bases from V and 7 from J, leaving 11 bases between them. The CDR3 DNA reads TGTGCCAGCAGCTTGGGCGGGACGGGAAATTCACCCCTCCACTTT. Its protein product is CASSLGGTGNSPLHF.

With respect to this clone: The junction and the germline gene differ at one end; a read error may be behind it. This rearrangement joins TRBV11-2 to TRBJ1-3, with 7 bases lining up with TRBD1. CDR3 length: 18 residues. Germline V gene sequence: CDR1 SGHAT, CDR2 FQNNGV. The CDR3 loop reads CAGSLEGTASYSGNTIYF. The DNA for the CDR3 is TGTGCCGGCAGCTTAGAGGGGACAGCAAGCTACTCTGGAAACACCATATATTTT.

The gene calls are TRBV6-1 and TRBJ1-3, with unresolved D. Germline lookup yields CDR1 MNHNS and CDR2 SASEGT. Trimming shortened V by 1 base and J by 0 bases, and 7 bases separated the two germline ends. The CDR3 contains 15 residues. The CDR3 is CASSEGVYSGNTIYF. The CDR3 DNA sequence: TGTGCCAGCAGTGAAGGCGTCTACTCTGGAAACACCATATATTTT.

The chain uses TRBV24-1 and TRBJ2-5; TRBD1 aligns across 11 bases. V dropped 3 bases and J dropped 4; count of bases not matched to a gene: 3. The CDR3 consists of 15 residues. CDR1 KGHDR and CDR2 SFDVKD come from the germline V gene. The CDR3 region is CATSDIGTGGETQYF. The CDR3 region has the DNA TGTGCCACCAGTGATATCGGGACAGGGGGAGAGACCCAGTACTTC.

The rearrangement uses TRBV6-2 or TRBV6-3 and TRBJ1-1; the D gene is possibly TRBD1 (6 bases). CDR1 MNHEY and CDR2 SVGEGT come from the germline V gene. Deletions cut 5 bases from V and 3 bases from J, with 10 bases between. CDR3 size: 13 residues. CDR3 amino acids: CASSRGQHTEAFF. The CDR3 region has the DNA TGTGCCAGCAGTCGCGGACAGCACACTGAAGCTTTCTTT.

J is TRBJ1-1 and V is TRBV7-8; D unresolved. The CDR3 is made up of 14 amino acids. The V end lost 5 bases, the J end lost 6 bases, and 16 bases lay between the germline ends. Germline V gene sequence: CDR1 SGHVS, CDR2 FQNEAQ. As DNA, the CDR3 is TGTGCCAGCAGCCCGAGATTTAACGAGGCTGAAGCTTTCTTT. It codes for CASSPRFNEAEAFF.

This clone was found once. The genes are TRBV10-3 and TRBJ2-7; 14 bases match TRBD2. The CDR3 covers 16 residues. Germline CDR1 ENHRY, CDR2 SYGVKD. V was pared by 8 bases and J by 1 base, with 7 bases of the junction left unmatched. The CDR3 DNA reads TGTGCCATCGGCAGGGGGACTAGCGGGAGTTCCTACGAGCAGTACTTC. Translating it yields CAIGRGTSGSSYEQYF.

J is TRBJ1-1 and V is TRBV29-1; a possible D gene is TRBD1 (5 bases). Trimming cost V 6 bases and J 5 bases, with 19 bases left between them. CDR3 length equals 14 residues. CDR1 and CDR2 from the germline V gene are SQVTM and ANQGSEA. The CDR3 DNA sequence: TGCAGCGTGCACGGCCGTGGGACTCGAACTGAAGCTTTCTTT. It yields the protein CSVHGRGTRTEAFF. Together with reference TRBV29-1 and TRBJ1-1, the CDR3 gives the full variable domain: SAVISQKPSRDICQRGTSLTIQCQVDSQVTMMFWYRQQPGQSLTLIATANQGSEATYESGFVIDKFPISRPNLTFSTLTVSNMSPEDSSIYLCSVHGRGTRTEAFFGQGTRLTVV.

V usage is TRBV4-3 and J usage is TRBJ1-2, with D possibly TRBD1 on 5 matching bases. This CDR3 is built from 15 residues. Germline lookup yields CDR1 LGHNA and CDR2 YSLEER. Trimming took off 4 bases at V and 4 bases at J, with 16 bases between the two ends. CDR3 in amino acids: CASSPALGRGYGYTF. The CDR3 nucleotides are TGCGCCAGCAGCCCAGCCCTGGGTAGGGGCTATGGCTACACCTTC.

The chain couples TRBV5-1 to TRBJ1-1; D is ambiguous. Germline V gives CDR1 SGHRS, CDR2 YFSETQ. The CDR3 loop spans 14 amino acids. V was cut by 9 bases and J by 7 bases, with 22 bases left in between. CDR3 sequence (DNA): TGCGCCACCTCAAAACAATCGTCGCCCGTTGAAGCTTTCTTT. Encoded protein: CATSKQSSPVEAFF. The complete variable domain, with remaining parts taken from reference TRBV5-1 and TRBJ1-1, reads KAGVTQTPRYLIKTRGQQVTLSCSPISGHRSVSWYQQTPGQGLQFLFEYFSETQRNKGNFPGRFSGRQFSNSRSEMNVSTLELGDSALYLCATSKQSSPVEAFFGQGTRLTVV.